These 20 T cell receptor beta chains were all obtained from the same sample, sequenced in a study of CD8+ T cells in alopecia areata. Once RNA had been extracted, it was reverse transcribed into cDNA to act as the sequencing template. TCRdb keeps only in-frame clones here, not all; method: immunoSEQ multiplex PCR. The repertoire holds roughly 120,000 clones, with around 54% as singletons. Treatment noted: oral pan-JAK inhibitor, 5-10 mg twice daily. This specimen was CD4+ T cells sorted from blood, taken at week 24, from a patient treated with tofacitinib. Receptor source: a human donor with alopecia areata.

This chain's CDR3 is CASSLQVDRGGGELFF. CDR3 DNA: TGCGCCAGCAGCTTGCAGGTGGACAGGGGCGGCGGGGAGCTGTTTTTT. This sequence joins TRBV5-1 and TRBJ2-2; 9 bases map to TRBD1. Losses at the gene ends were 1 base for V and 7 bases for J; bases not matched to a gene: 8. The CDR3 extends over 16 amino acids. Germline V gives CDR1 SGHRS, CDR2 YFSETQ.

This clone has just a few counts. This chain uses TRBV4-3 with TRBJ2-3, with 15 bases matching TRBD2. CDR1 and CDR2 from the germline V gene are LGHNA and YSLEER. The ends lost 3 bases at V and 2 bases at J; junction bases unmatched: 3. This CDR3 has 17 residues. CDR3 residues: CASSQGTSGGNTDTQYF. In nucleotides, the CDR3 is TGCGCCAGCAGCCAGGGGACTAGCGGGGGGAACACAGATACGCAGTATTTT.

In this sample, this clone turned up a few times. The V gene is TRBV29-1, the J gene TRBJ1-2; D might be TRBD1 (5 bases). Germline V lookup: CDR1 SQVTM, CDR2 ANQGSEA. Trimming left V 2 bases short and J 4 bases short, with 20 bases between. This CDR3 region has 16 residues. The CDR3 reads CSVESSRRGRGYGYTF. DNA for the CDR3: TGCAGCGTTGAATCTAGTAGGAGGGGAAGGGGCTATGGCTACACCTTC.

The V call is TRBV10-3, the J call TRBJ1-1; D not resolved. Germline lookup yields CDR1 ENHRY and CDR2 SYGVKD. The CDR3 is 14 amino acids. The V end lost 3 bases, the J end lost 1 base, and 9 bases lay between the germline ends. The CDR3 nucleotides are TGTGCCATCAGTGAAGTAAAGGGGAACACTGAAGCTTTCTTT. It encodes CAISEVKGNTEAFF.

This clone was recorded only once. The J gene is TRBJ2-5, the V gene TRBV29-1; D remains unclear. V lost 2 bases and J lost 4, with 14 bases in between. The CDR3 is 14 residues long. Germline V lookup: CDR1 SQVTM, CDR2 ANQGSEA. Written as DNA, the CDR3 is TGCAGCGTTGAATTCAACCGACAATCAGAGACCCAGTACTTC. This codes for CSVEFNRQSETQYF.

Remarks on this clone: A much larger clone is a single base away; this may be a read error. J is TRBJ2-2 and V is TRBV7-6; D gene unclear. V was pared by 1 base and J by 3 bases, with 3 bases between. The CDR3 totals 13 residues. In germline, CDR1 is SGHVS, CDR2 FNYEAQ. The CDR3 protein is CASSLVYTGELFF. CDR3 nucleotides: TGTGCCAGCAGCTTAGTCTACACCGGGGAGCTGTTTTTT.

Note on this clone: At one boundary the junction diverges from the germline segment, which might be a read error. The chain combines TRBV5-1 with TRBJ1-3; a weak D match, TRBD1 (6 bases). This CDR3 is built from 14 residues. The germline V gene encodes CDR1 SGHRS and CDR2 YFSETQ. CDR3 sequence: CASSLVGDKPTTDF. The CDR3 coding sequence is TGCGCCAGCAGCTTGGTTGGGGACAAGCCAACGACGGATTTT.

The chain employs TRBV25-1 and TRBJ2-5; TRBD2 might be the D (6 bases). This CDR3 contains 13 residues. In germline, CDR1 is MGHDK, CDR2 SYGVNS. Deletions cut 3 bases from V and 5 bases from J, with 10 bases between. The CDR3 loop is CASSDPGRETQYF. DNA of the CDR3: TGTGCCAGCAGTGATCCGGGGAGGGAGACCCAGTACTTC.

The chain joins TRBV5-1 to TRBJ2-5, with 10 bases lining up with TRBD1. The germline CDR1 and CDR2 sequences are SGHRS and YFSETQ. The V segment lost 4 bases and the J segment 4 bases; nucleotides outside the gene matches: 7. This CDR3 has 15 amino acids. Here the CDR3 reads CASSTGTGERETQYF. For the CDR3, the DNA is TGCGCCAGCAGCACCGGGACAGGGGAGAGAGAGACCCAGTACTTC.

J is TRBJ1-1 and V is TRBV30; perhaps TRBD1 as D (6 bases). Germline assignment: CDR1 GTSNPN and CDR2 SVGIG (reference sequence). This CDR3 has 12 amino acids. The germline V and J ends were trimmed by 2 bases and 11 bases, with 15 bases remaining between them. Here the CDR3 reads CAWSLSTGYAFF. As DNA, the CDR3 is TGTGCCTGGAGTTTGAGTACAGGGTATGCTTTCTTT.

V is TRBV25-1 and J is TRBJ2-1, with 7 bases aligning to TRBD2. The germline V gene encodes CDR1 MGHDK and CDR2 SYGVNS. This CDR3 region has 16 residues. V lost 5 bases, J lost 7 bases, and 14 bases stayed unmatched. CDR3 nucleotides: TGTGCCAGCAGTCCATCGACGGGGGGAAGCGTTAATGAGCAGTTCTTC. Encoded protein: CASSPSTGGSVNEQFF.

CDR3 sequence reads: CASSIGGGRGYYGYTF. The CDR3 bases are TGTGCCAGTAGTATTGGAGGCGGCAGGGGTTATTATGGCTACACCTTC. This chain uses TRBV19 with TRBJ1-2, with a weak D call TRBD1 (6 bases). Trimming pared 3 bases from V and 5 bases from J, leaving 19 bases between. The CDR3 loop spans 16 amino acids. The germline CDR1 and CDR2 sequences are LNHDA and SQIVND (reference sequence).

The gene calls are TRBV13 and TRBJ2-3, with D hard to call. In germline, CDR1 is PRHDT, CDR2 FYEKMQ (reference sequence). This CDR3 is built from 17 residues. V lost 5 bases, J lost 0 bases, and 18 bases lay in between. The CDR3 DNA reads TGTGCCAGCAGCCCTTACCTACTACGAGCTAGCACAGATACGCAGTATTTT. Its translation is CASSPYLLRASTDTQYF.

This clone was counted a single time. This chain connects TRBV2 to TRBJ2-1; no firm D call. V shed 7 bases and J shed 3 bases, with 10 bases lying between them. Per the germline V gene, CDR1 is SNHLY and CDR2 is FYNNEI. This CDR3 has 13 residues. The CDR3 nucleotides are TGTGCCAGCACCGAGGCGCTCTACAATGAGCAGTTCTTC. This gives the protein CASTEALYNEQFF.

This clone was seen more than once but under ten times. The V and J genes are TRBV4-2 and TRBJ1-2, with D perhaps TRBD1 (6 bases). V lost 0 bases to trimming and J lost 4 bases, with 12 bases between them. Germline CDR1 LGHNA, CDR2 YNFKEQ. The CDR3 totals 15 residues. CDR3 nucleotide sequence: TGTGCCAGCAGCCAAGAGTCGGGGGGCCTCTATGGCTACACCTTC. Its protein is CASSQESGGLYGYTF.

The chain combines TRBV7-9 with TRBJ1-3; a possible D gene is TRBD1 (6 bases). This CDR3 region has 16 residues. Per the germline V gene, CDR1 is SEHNR and CDR2 is FQNEAQ (reference sequence). Trimming removed 4 bases at V and 0 bases at J, with 13 bases between. CDR3 in amino acids: CASSSGLQGSGNTIYF. CDR3 DNA: TGTGCCAGCAGCTCGGGATTACAGGGCTCTGGAAACACCATATATTTT. Full variable domain (outside the CDR3, taken from reference TRBV7-9 and TRBJ1-3): DTGVSQNPRHKITKRGQNVTFRCDPISEHNRLYWYRQTLGQGPEFLTYFQNEAQLEKSRLLSDRFSAERPKGSFSTLEIQRTEQGDSAMYLCASSSGLQGSGNTIYFGEGSWLTVV.

CDR3: CASSPGGGNTEAFF. The CDR3 coding sequence is TGCGCCAGCAGCCCCGGTGGGGGGAACACTGAAGCTTTCTTT. The rearrangement links TRBV5-1 to TRBJ1-1; TRBD1 might be the D (5 bases). The germline CDR1 and CDR2 sequences are SGHRS and YFSETQ. V lost 4 bases, J lost 1 base, and 11 bases lay in between. The CDR3 has 14 residues.

The rearrangement uses TRBV30 and TRBJ2-3; D perhaps matches TRBD2 (5 bases). V was pared by 5 bases and J by 4 bases, with 10 bases between. Germline V gene lookup returns CDR1 GTSNPN and CDR2 SVGIG (reference sequence). The CDR3 sequence is 12 residues long. The CDR3 protein is CAWSGSPDTQYF. CDR3 in DNA: TGTGCCTGGTCGGGGAGCCCAGATACGCAGTATTTT. Looking up the rest from reference TRBV30 and TRBJ2-3 gives the full variable domain: SQTIHQWPATLVQPVGSPLSLECTVEGTSNPNLYWYRQAAGRGLQLLFYSVGIGQISSEVPQNLSASRPQDRQFILSSKKLLLSDSGFYLCAWSGSPDTQYFGPGTRLTVL.

The rearrangement links TRBV30 to TRBJ1-2; 9 nucleotides agree with TRBD1. The CDR3 is made up of 15 amino acids. In germline, CDR1 is GTSNPN, CDR2 SVGIG (reference sequence). Trimming removed 0 bases from V and 5 bases from J; junction bases left unmatched: 7. CDR3 DNA sequence: TGTGCCTGGAGTGTTGTGGGACAGGGACCTTATGGCTACACCTTC. It translates to CAWSVVGQGPYGYTF.

The chain links TRBV29-1 to TRBJ1-1; D gene uncertain. The CDR3 is 14 amino acids. The V and J ends lost 4 bases and 3 bases respectively, with 15 bases between them. Germline V gives CDR1 SQVTM, CDR2 ANQGSEA. The CDR3 bases are TGCAGCGTTGGCCCTCGATTGAGCTACACTGAAGCTTTCTTT. Translated: CSVGPRLSYTEAFF.